Presented here are 29 T cell receptor beta chains from one specimen sequenced in a study of OX40 agonist ivuxolimab in advanced cancers. Assay: immunoSEQ multiplex PCR; the TCRdb copy retains only in-frame clones and omits some. The repertoire consists of more than 100,000 clones, with over 85% occurring once and the leading ten covering roughly 0.15%. The material sequenced was CD4+ or CD8+ T cells sorted from blood, taken in a trial of the OX40 agonist ivuxolimab. The receptors were gathered from an adult with an advanced solid tumor such as melanoma, head and neck, liver or kidney cancer.

CDR3 DNA: TGCAGCGTTGCCCAGACAGGCAATGAGCAGTTCTTC. Protein product: CSVAQTGNEQFF. This sequence joins TRBV29-1 and TRBJ2-1, with a weak D call TRBD1 (6 bases). Deletions cut 4 bases from V and 6 bases from J, with 10 bases between. There are 12 residues in the CDR3. Germline values: CDR1 SQVTM, CDR2 ANQGSEA.

V and J are TRBV6-6 and TRBJ1-2; D gene ambiguous. Between the trimmed V and J ends, which lost 0 bases and 0 bases, there was a span of 5 bases. Germline V gene lookup returns CDR1 MNHNY and CDR2 SVGAGI (reference sequence). The CDR3 spans 14 residues. The CDR3 DNA is TGTGCCAGCAGTTACTCGGGCGCTAACTATGGCTACACCTTC. Residues: CASSYSGANYGYTF.

The gene calls are TRBV2 and TRBJ2-1, with a tentative D call TRBD2 (6 bases). This CDR3 comprises 14 residues. CDR1 SNHLY and CDR2 FYNNEI come from the germline V gene. V lost 6 bases, J lost 4 bases, and 13 bases lay in between. CDR3 sequence: CASRTSSPYNEQFF. CDR3 nucleotides: TGTGCCAGCAGAACTAGCTCTCCATACAATGAGCAGTTCTTC.

The chain is built from TRBV7-3 and TRBJ1-2, with a tentative D call TRBD1 (5 bases). The germline V and J ends were trimmed by 1 base and 8 bases, with 17 bases remaining between them. The length of the CDR3 is 15 residues. Germline CDR1 is SGHTA and CDR2 is FQGTGA. DNA for the CDR3: TGTGCCAGCAGCTTAAATCAGGGAGGGTCGGCGGGCTACACCTTC. Its protein product is CASSLNQGGSAGYTF.

This clone has only one observation. The CDR3 protein is CASSLEQGATYEQYF. As DNA, the CDR3 is TGTGCCAGCAGCTTAGAACAGGGGGCGACCTACGAGCAGTACTTC. The chain combines TRBV7-9 with TRBJ2-7, with 9 bases aligning to TRBD1. This CDR3 spans 15 amino acids. CDR1 is SEHNR, CDR2 FQNEAQ, per germline (reference sequence). The junction had 3 bases not matched to a gene; V was cut back by 1 base and J by 2 bases.

V is TRBV18 and J is TRBJ1-1, with D hard to call. This CDR3 spans 15 amino acids. Trimming removed 5 bases at V and 1 base at J, with 14 bases between. The V gene's germline CDR1 is KGHSH and CDR2 LQKENI. CDR3 residues: CASSSQTSSNTEAFF. DNA for the CDR3: TGTGCCAGCTCATCCCAGACAAGCTCGAACACTGAAGCTTTCTTT.

The rearrangement links TRBV11-2 to TRBJ2-5; 7 positions agree with TRBD1. Germline values: CDR1 SGHAT, CDR2 FQNNGV. V was pared by 1 base and J by 2 bases, with 1 base of the junction left unmatched. The CDR3 runs 14 residues. CDR3 region: CASSLVGQQETQYF. As DNA, the CDR3 is TGTGCCAGCAGCTTAGTGGGACAGCAAGAGACCCAGTACTTC.

The genes are TRBV28 and TRBJ1-2; D is unresolved. Germline lookup yields CDR1 MDHEN and CDR2 SYDVKM. With 1 base removed from V and 5 bases from J, the gap between germline ends came to 8 bases. This CDR3 region has 13 residues. The CDR3 DNA follows: TGTGCCAGCAGTTTATTTCTCCTGTATGGCTACACCTTC. Encoded protein: CASSLFLLYGYTF.

This chain connects TRBV19 to TRBJ1-2; D not certain. Trimming took 1 base from V and 0 from J, leaving 9 bases between them. The CDR3 consists of 15 residues. From germline, CDR1 is LNHDA and CDR2 SQIVND (reference sequence). The CDR3 loop is CASSIVGRANYGYTF. The DNA of the CDR3 is TGTGCCAGTAGTATAGTAGGTCGCGCTAACTATGGCTACACCTTC.

The V and J genes are TRBV6-6 and TRBJ1-2; D is possibly TRBD1 (6 bases). The V end lost 0 bases, the J end lost 8 bases, and 13 bases lay between the germline ends. Germline assignment: CDR1 MNHNY and CDR2 SVGAGI (reference sequence). The CDR3 loop spans 14 amino acids. CDR3 region: CASSYSDRLYGYTF. The CDR3 coding sequence is TGTGCCAGCAGTTACTCAGACAGGTTATACGGCTACACCTTC.

The chain carries TRBV28 and TRBJ1-1; weak D call: TRBD1 (5 bases). Trimming pared 3 bases from V and 0 bases from J, leaving 17 bases between. Germline V gives CDR1 MDHEN, CDR2 SYDVKM. This CDR3 spans 17 amino acids. CDR3 coding DNA: TGTGCCAGCAGTTTCTTCGGAAAGGGACGGATGAACACTGAAGCTTTCTTT. Amino acid sequence: CASSFFGKGRMNTEAFF.

Here the CDR3 reads CASSLVLGRGQFF. The CDR3 DNA is TGTGCCAGCAGCTTAGTATTGGGCCGAGGGCAGTTCTTC. The chain links TRBV7-2 to TRBJ2-1; no reliable D call. The CDR3 loop spans 13 amino acids. Looked up from germline, CDR1 is SGHTA and CDR2 is FQGNSA. V was shortened by 1 base and J by 12 bases, with 13 bases between the two germline ends.

This chain uses TRBV7-9 with TRBJ1-2; D not resolved. V dropped 5 bases and J dropped 8 bases, with 12 bases sitting between them. In germline, CDR1 is SEHNR, CDR2 FQNEAQ (reference sequence). CDR3 length: 12 amino acids. The CDR3 nucleotides are TGTGCCAGCAGCCCTAGGATAGAGGGCTACACCTTC. It yields the protein CASSPRIEGYTF.

This CDR3 is CASSLSPQANTGELFF. The CDR3 DNA reads as TGTGCCAGCAGCTTGAGTCCACAGGCGAACACCGGGGAGCTGTTTTTT. The chain links TRBV5-5 to TRBJ2-2; a possible D gene is TRBD1 (5 bases). The V and J ends lost 1 base and 0 bases respectively, with 10 bases between them. Germline-derived CDR1 and CDR2 are SGHKS and YYEKEE (reference sequence). The CDR3 has 16 residues.

V is TRBV5-4 and J is TRBJ1-3, with D tentatively TRBD1 (6 bases). This CDR3 is 14 amino acids long. V lost 0 bases to trimming and J lost 4 bases, with 8 bases between them. Germline V gives CDR1 SGHNT, CDR2 YYREEE (reference sequence). In DNA form, the CDR3 reads TGTGCCAGCAGCTTGGCACAGGGAGGAAACACCATATATTTT. Protein product: CASSLAQGGNTIYF.

The chain joins TRBV19 to TRBJ2-3; D gene uncertain. With 1 base removed from V and 2 bases from J, the gap between germline ends came to 10 bases. Germline CDR1 reads LNHDA; CDR2 reads SQIVND (reference sequence). The CDR3 is made up of 15 amino acids. The CDR3 DNA follows: TGTGCCAGTAGTATAGGGATGCCACCCACAGATACGCAGTATTTT. Protein: CASSIGMPPTDTQYF.

In DNA, the CDR3 is TGTGCCAGCAGTAAAAATTCAGAGACCCAGTACTTC. This encodes CASSKNSETQYF. This rearrangement joins TRBV28 to TRBJ2-5; D is undetermined. Looked up from germline, CDR1 is MDHEN and CDR2 is SYDVKM. The germline V and J ends were trimmed by 5 bases and 4 bases, with 8 bases remaining between them. There are 12 residues in the CDR3.

Only one count was recorded for this clone. This chain links TRBV18 with TRBJ2-3; 10 bases are a match to TRBD2. Germline CDR1 is KGHSH and CDR2 is LQKENI. J was trimmed by 2 bases and V by 6 bases; bases with no gene match: 8. This CDR3 comprises 16 residues. The chain's CDR3 is CASSNLAGGSTDTQYF. As DNA, the CDR3 is TGTGCCAGCTCTAACTTAGCGGGAGGTTCCACAGATACGCAGTATTTT.

The rearrangement uses TRBV7-2 and TRBJ2-6, with TRBD2 matching 7 bases. This CDR3 contains 17 residues. Germline V gene lookup returns CDR1 SGHTA and CDR2 FQGNSA. V lost 5 bases and J lost 0; bases outside the gene matches: 7. The DNA for the CDR3 is TGTGCCAGCAGCCGCCGTCTAGCGGTCTCTGGGGCCAACGTCCTGACTTTC. It yields the protein CASSRRLAVSGANVLTF.

V gene TRBV11-1 combines with J gene TRBJ2-2; D not certain. CDR3 length: 12 residues. Trimming cost V 1 base and J 7 bases, with 4 bases left between them. CDR1 and CDR2 (germline): SGHAT, FQDESV (reference sequence). The CDR3 here is CASSLEIGELFF. In nucleotides, the CDR3 is TGTGCCAGCAGCTTAGAGATCGGGGAGCTGTTTTTT.

CDR3 coding DNA: TGTGCTAGTGGTTTGTCGGGAGGGAGAGGCACCGGGGAGCTGTTTTTT. Residues: CASGLSGGRGTGELFF. The J gene is TRBJ2-2, the V gene TRBV12-5; 8 bases map to TRBD2. The germline V gene encodes CDR1 LGHNT and CDR2 FRNRAP. CDR3 length: 16 amino acids. Trimming at V came to 2 bases and at J to 4 bases, leaving 6 bases not matched to a gene.

CDR3 sequence: CASRGQGQGIQYF. The CDR3 nucleotides are TGTGCCAGCAGGGGACAGGGGCAGGGCATTCAGTACTTC. The chain couples TRBV6-6 to TRBJ2-4, with 10 nucleotides matching TRBD1. With V trimmed by 6 bases and J by 9 bases, 5 bases remained unmatched. The CDR3 consists of 13 residues. In germline, CDR1 is MNHNY, CDR2 SVGAGI (reference sequence).

The chain couples TRBV28 to TRBJ2-3; 11 bases fit TRBD1. CDR1 is MDHEN and CDR2 is SYDVKM in the germline V gene. The CDR3 has 15 residues. The V segment lost 5 bases and the J segment 9 bases; nucleotides outside the gene matches: 10. The CDR3 DNA follows: TGTGCCAGCAGTCCAGGGACAGGGGGGTTGTACACGCAGTATTTT. Translating it yields CASSPGTGGLYTQYF.

The chain uses TRBV6-5 and TRBJ1-1; D uncertain. This CDR3 has 13 amino acids. The V end was cut by 2 bases, the J end by 5 bases, with 9 bases between. Per germline, CDR1 MNHEY and CDR2 SVGAGI. CDR3 DNA sequence: TGTGCCAGCAGTTACCTTTCAGGAACTGAAGCTTTCTTT. As protein: CASSYLSGTEAFF.

The chain recombines TRBV5-1 with TRBJ2-3, with 7 bases identical to TRBD1. V lost 4 bases, J lost 2 bases, and 7 bases stayed unmatched. The CDR3 consists of 15 residues. The germline V gene has CDR1 SGHRS and CDR2 YFSETQ. The CDR3 is CASSPRDRATDTQYF. The CDR3 DNA reads as TGCGCCAGCAGCCCCCGGGACAGAGCCACAGATACGCAGTATTTT.

V usage is TRBV19 and J usage is TRBJ1-4; perhaps TRBD1 as D (5 bases). Trimming stripped 3 bases from V and 7 bases from J, with 18 bases between. Germline-derived CDR1 and CDR2 are LNHDA and SQIVND (reference sequence). The CDR3 contains 16 residues. CDR3 DNA: TGTGCCAGTAGTATCTTCGCGGGGCGAAGGACTGAAAAACTGTTTTTT. It is translated as CASSIFAGRRTEKLFF.

The rearrangement links TRBV9 to TRBJ1-1; D remains unclear. The CDR3 runs 12 residues. Between the trimmed V and J ends, which lost 3 bases and 4 bases, there was a span of 7 bases. The germline CDR1 and CDR2 sequences are SGDLS and YYNGEE. CDR3 loop: CASSEVGTEAFF. The DNA of the CDR3 is TGTGCCAGCAGCGAAGTCGGCACTGAAGCTTTCTTT.

The chain recombines TRBV19 with TRBJ2-5; TRBD1 aligns across 8 bases. The CDR3 totals 14 residues. V gave up 5 bases and J gave up 3 bases; unmatched junction bases: 5. Germline V gives CDR1 LNHDA, CDR2 SQIVND (reference sequence). CDR3 nucleotide sequence: TGTGCCAGTAGTGCTGGGACAGGCAAAGAGACCCAGTACTTC. This translates into CASSAGTGKETQYF.

V and J are TRBV5-4 and TRBJ1-2; TRBD1 agrees at 8 bases. This CDR3 has 14 residues. CDR1 is SGHNT and CDR2 is YYREEE in the germline V gene (reference sequence). V trimming: 3 bases; J trimming: 4 bases; junction bases outside the gene matches: 5. The CDR3 loop reads CASSSAGGSYGYTF. The CDR3 bases are TGTGCCAGCAGCTCGGCAGGGGGCTCCTATGGCTACACCTTC.